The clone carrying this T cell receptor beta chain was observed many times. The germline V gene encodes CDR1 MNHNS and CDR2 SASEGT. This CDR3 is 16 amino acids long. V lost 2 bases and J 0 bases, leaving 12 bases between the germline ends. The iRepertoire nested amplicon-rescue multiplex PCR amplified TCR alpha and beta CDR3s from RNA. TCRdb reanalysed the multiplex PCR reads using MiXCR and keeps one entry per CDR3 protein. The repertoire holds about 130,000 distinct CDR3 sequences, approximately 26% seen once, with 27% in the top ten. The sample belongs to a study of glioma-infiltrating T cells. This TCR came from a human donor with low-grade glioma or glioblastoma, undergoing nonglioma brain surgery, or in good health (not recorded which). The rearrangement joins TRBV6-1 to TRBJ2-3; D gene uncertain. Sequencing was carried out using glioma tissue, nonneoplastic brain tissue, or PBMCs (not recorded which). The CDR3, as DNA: TGTGCCAGCAGTGAAAACCCGGCCCCTAGCACAGATACGCAGTATTTT. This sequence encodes CASSENPAPSTDTQYF.